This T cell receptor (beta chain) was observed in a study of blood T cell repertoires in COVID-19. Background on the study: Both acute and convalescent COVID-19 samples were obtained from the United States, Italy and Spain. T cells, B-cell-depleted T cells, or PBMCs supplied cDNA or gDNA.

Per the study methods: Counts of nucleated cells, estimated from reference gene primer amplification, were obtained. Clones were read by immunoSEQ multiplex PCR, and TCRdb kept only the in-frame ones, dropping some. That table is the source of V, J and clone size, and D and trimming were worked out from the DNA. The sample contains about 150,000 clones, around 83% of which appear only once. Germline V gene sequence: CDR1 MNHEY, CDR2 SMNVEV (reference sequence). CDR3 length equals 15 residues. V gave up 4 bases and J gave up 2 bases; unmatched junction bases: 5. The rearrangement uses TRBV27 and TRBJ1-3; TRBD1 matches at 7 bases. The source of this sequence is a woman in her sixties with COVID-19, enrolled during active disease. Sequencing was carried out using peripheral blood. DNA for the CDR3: TGTGCCAGCAGTTCCCAGGGGGGCGCTGGAAACACCATATATTTT. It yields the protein CASSSQGGAGNTIYF.